A single sample gave rise to the 30 T cell receptor beta chains below, sequenced in a study of cytomegalovirus exposure and HLA in healthy donors. Primers included in the PCR were 60 Vbeta and 13 Jbeta primers. The assay was immunoSEQ multiplex PCR, and TCRdb's table has in-frame clones only and misses some. Here the sample spans about 80,000 clones, more than 50% being singletons. Specimen: PBMCs. The origin of the receptors is a male donor in good health and CMV-seropositive.

The chain carries TRBV16 and TRBJ1-2; weak D call: TRBD1 (5 bases). The CDR3 is made up of 14 amino acids. The ends were cut back, 0 bases at V and 4 bases at J, with 9 bases in the middle. Germline CDR1 KGHSY, CDR2 FQNENV. CDR3 sequence reads: CASSQSVRVYGYTF. DNA for the CDR3: TGTGCCAGCAGCCAATCTGTCAGGGTCTATGGCTACACCTTC.

The chain has TRBV29-1 and TRBJ2-3; TRBD2 agrees at 15 bases. Germline CDR1 is SQVTM and CDR2 is ANQGSEA. V was pared by 4 bases and J by 2 bases, with 4 bases of the junction left unmatched. The CDR3 loop spans 16 amino acids. This chain's CDR3 is CSVGGTSGRPTDTQYF. In nucleotides, the CDR3 is TGCAGCGTTGGAGGGACTAGCGGGAGGCCCACAGATACGCAGTATTTT.

In its sample, this clone was seen a few times. The V gene is TRBV5-1, the J gene TRBJ2-2; possible D gene TRBD2, 5 bases. The germline CDR1 and CDR2 sequences are SGHRS and YFSETQ. The CDR3 extends over 15 amino acids. Trimming removed 2 bases from V and 1 base from J, with 9 bases in between. CDR3 region: CASSLGGQNTGELFF. The CDR3 DNA sequence: TGCGCCAGCAGCTTAGGCGGGCAGAACACCGGGGAGCTGTTTTTT.

This clone was observed a handful of times. CDR3 protein: CSVVDRGNYGYTF. The CDR3 nucleotides are TGCAGCGTTGTAGACAGGGGGAACTATGGCTACACCTTC. This chain joins TRBV29-1 and TRBJ1-2, with 9 bases identical to TRBD1. With V trimmed by 4 bases and J by 2 bases, 2 bases remained unmatched. The CDR3 length is 13 residues. Germline lookup yields CDR1 SQVTM and CDR2 ANQGSEA.

A remark on this clone: The sample has other DNA sequences that encode this CDR3 too. The V and J genes are TRBV4-3 and TRBJ2-5; tentatively, D is TRBD1 (6 bases). V was clipped by 0 bases and J by 3 bases, with 26 bases between them. The CDR3 is 20 residues long. Germline V gene data show CDR1 as LGHNA and CDR2 as YSLEER. CDR3: CASSQDTPGTSFEDEETQYF. The DNA for the CDR3 is TGCGCCAGCAGCCAAGATACCCCCGGGACATCCTTCGAGGATGAAGAGACCCAGTACTTC.

This clone was found a few times. The chain uses TRBV4-2 and TRBJ1-6; the match to TRBD1 covers 7 bases. V lost 0 bases, J lost 11 bases, and 7 bases stayed unmatched. This CDR3 has 15 amino acids. Germline V lookup: CDR1 LGHNA, CDR2 YNFKEQ. The CDR3 reads CASSQEGGADTPLHF. CDR3 sequence (DNA): TGTGCCAGCAGCCAAGAAGGGGGCGCAGATACACCCCTCCACTTT.

CDR3 amino acids: CASSAQLAGGNNEQFF. In nucleotides, the CDR3 is TGTGCCAGTAGTGCTCAACTAGCGGGAGGAAACAATGAGCAGTTCTTC. This chain links TRBV19 with TRBJ2-1; 12 bases map to TRBD2. J was trimmed by 5 bases and V by 5 bases; bases with no gene match: 7. The CDR3 is made up of 16 amino acids. Germline CDR1 and CDR2: LNHDA and SQIVND (reference sequence).

This sequence joins TRBV10-1 and TRBJ1-5; no clear D. Germline CDR1 WNHNN, CDR2 SYGVQD (reference sequence). V dropped 4 bases and J dropped 5 bases, with 12 bases sitting between them. This CDR3 region has 14 residues. CDR3 region: CASSVRRKDQPQHF. The CDR3 nucleotides read TGCGCCAGCAGTGTTAGGCGGAAAGATCAGCCCCAGCATTTT.

The chain uses TRBV29-1 and TRBJ2-7, with D hard to call. This CDR3 has 12 residues. The germline V gene has CDR1 SQVTM and CDR2 ANQGSEA. Trimming left V 4 bases short and J 1 base short, with 8 bases between. The CDR3 DNA reads as TGCAGCGTTGGGATACAGTCCTACGAGCAGTACTTC. It encodes CSVGIQSYEQYF.

This clone was counted only a few times. The chain uses TRBV28 and TRBJ1-5, with D hard to call. Germline loops: CDR1 MDHEN, CDR2 SYDVKM. The CDR3 sequence is 13 residues long. V was trimmed by 6 bases and J by 1 base, leaving 7 bases between them. The CDR3 bases are TGTGCCAGCAGCGATAGAAGCAATCAGCCCCAGCATTTT. Its translation: CASSDRSNQPQHF.

V usage is TRBV27 and J usage is TRBJ1-2; D is ambiguous. CDR1 and CDR2 from the germline V gene are MNHEY and SMNVEV (reference sequence). Trimming removed 8 bases from V and 2 bases from J, with 12 bases in between. There are 13 residues in the CDR3. Here the CDR3 DNA reads TGTGCCAGCGCGGCCGGAATGAACTATGGCTACACCTTC. Translation: CASAAGMNYGYTF.

This clone is a singleton in its sample. J is TRBJ2-2 and V is TRBV19, with D uncertain. With 4 bases removed from V and 1 base from J, the gap between germline ends came to 7 bases. Germline values: CDR1 LNHDA, CDR2 SQIVND (reference sequence). CDR3 length equals 14 residues. In DNA, the CDR3 is TGTGCCAGTAGTACCTCGGGGAACACCGGGGAGCTGTTTTTT. Translated, it gives CASSTSGNTGELFF.

The chain links TRBV4-1 to TRBJ2-7; D perhaps matches TRBD2 (6 bases). CDR1 is MGHRA and CDR2 is YSYEKL in the germline V gene. V dropped 5 bases and J dropped 2 bases, with 10 bases sitting between them. This CDR3 has 13 residues. This CDR3 is CASSRDWPYEQYF. For the CDR3, the DNA is TGCGCCAGCAGCAGGGACTGGCCCTACGAGCAGTACTTC.

This clone was seen a handful of times. The chain recombines TRBV5-1 with TRBJ2-7, with 9 bases that match TRBD2. Trimming at V came to 0 bases and at J to 4 bases, leaving 2 bases not matched to a gene. This CDR3 is built from 14 residues. Germline CDR1 reads SGHRS; CDR2 reads YFSETQ. The CDR3 DNA follows: TGCGCCAGCAGCTTGGTAGCGGGGGAGTACGAGCAGTACTTC. It yields the protein CASSLVAGEYEQYF.

Only a few counts were recorded for this clone. The chain has TRBV19 and TRBJ1-2, with 7 bases aligning to TRBD1. The germline V gene has CDR1 LNHDA and CDR2 SQIVND (reference sequence). The CDR3 spans 16 residues. Trimming cost V 6 bases and J 0 bases; bases outside gene matches: 10. CDR3 bases: TGTGCCAGTAGGCCCCCGGGACAGACTTCTAACTATGGCTACACCTTC. Translated: CASRPPGQTSNYGYTF.

The V call is TRBV19, the J call TRBJ2-7; D not certain. The length of the CDR3 is 14 residues. Germline V gene lookup returns CDR1 LNHDA and CDR2 SQIVND (reference sequence). V lost 5 bases, J lost 5 bases, and 16 bases lay in between. The CDR3 sequence is CASSPSYRADEQYF. The CDR3 coding sequence is TGTGCCAGTAGTCCCTCCTACCGTGCTGACGAGCAGTACTTC.

The J gene is TRBJ1-3, the V gene TRBV6-5; the match to TRBD1 covers 10 bases. J lost 4 bases, V lost 2 bases, and 5 bases had no gene match. This CDR3 has 16 amino acids. Per germline, CDR1 MNHEY and CDR2 SVGAGI. DNA for the CDR3: TGTGCCAGCAGTTACCTCCGGGGACAGGGGGGAAACACCATATATTTT. Translated: CASSYLRGQGGNTIYF.

The J gene is TRBJ1-1, the V gene TRBV6-6; 7 bases are shared with TRBD1. Losses at the gene ends were 5 bases for V and 11 bases for J; bases not matched to a gene: 17. The CDR3 length is 15 residues. The germline CDR1 and CDR2 sequences are MNHNY and SVGAGI (reference sequence). This CDR3 reads CASSALRTGRLEAFF. CDR3 in DNA: TGTGCCAGCAGTGCCCTGAGGACAGGACGCTTGGAGGCTTTCTTT.

This clone was detected only once. This rearrangement joins TRBV18 to TRBJ1-3; D gene unclear. The V end lost 3 bases, the J end lost 0 bases, and 15 bases lay between the germline ends. The germline CDR1 and CDR2 sequences are KGHSH and LQKENI. The CDR3 is made up of 17 amino acids. The CDR3 loop reads CASSPLRGGFSGNTIYF. The CDR3 DNA sequence: TGTGCCAGCTCACCCCTTCGGGGAGGCTTCTCTGGAAACACCATATATTTT.

The chain employs TRBV27 and TRBJ2-3, with 12 bases lining up with TRBD2. With V trimmed by 6 bases and J by 8 bases, 12 bases remained unmatched. CDR1 and CDR2 from the germline V gene are MNHEY and SMNVEV (reference sequence). The CDR3 has 16 amino acids. CDR3: CASRKAGLAGLGTQYF. DNA of the CDR3: TGTGCCAGCAGAAAAGCGGGACTAGCGGGTCTCGGTACGCAGTATTTT.

The chain joins TRBV7-9 to TRBJ1-1; possible D gene TRBD1, 5 bases. V was pared by 7 bases and J by 5 bases, with 17 bases between. Germline V gene lookup returns CDR1 SEHNR and CDR2 FQNEAQ (reference sequence). The CDR3 is 14 residues long. CDR3 DNA sequence: TGTGCCAGCACACCCTCGGGGGGAATAACTGAAGCTTTCTTT. Translation: CASTPSGGITEAFF.

V is TRBV5-4 and J is TRBJ1-3, with D possibly matching TRBD1 (6 bases). Per the germline V gene, CDR1 is SGHNT and CDR2 is YYREEE (reference sequence). There are 13 residues in the CDR3. The V end lost 4 bases, the J end lost 4 bases, and 9 bases lay between the germline ends. DNA for the CDR3: TGTGCCAGCAGCAAGGACAGAGGAAACACCATATATTTT. Protein product: CASSKDRGNTIYF.

This clone was counted a few times. This chain connects TRBV19 to TRBJ2-1; 7 bases line up with TRBD2. The CDR3 totals 14 residues. Germline CDR1 reads LNHDA; CDR2 reads SQIVND (reference sequence). The V gene end was trimmed by 8 bases and the J gene end by 2 bases; junction bases not matched to a gene: 6. The CDR3 loop reads CASRAGPTYNEQFF. The DNA of the CDR3 is TGTGCCAGTCGAGCGGGGCCGACCTACAATGAGCAGTTCTTC.

The chain uses TRBV19 and TRBJ2-1; 7 bases match TRBD1. With V trimmed by 5 bases and J by 11 bases, 6 bases remained unmatched. This CDR3 has 12 amino acids. Germline CDR1 is LNHDA and CDR2 is SQIVND (reference sequence). For the CDR3, the DNA is TGTGCCAGTAGTGGGGACAGTCTCAAGCAGTTCTTC. Amino acids: CASSGDSLKQFF. Looking up the rest from reference TRBV19 and TRBJ2-1 gives the full variable domain: DGGITQSPKYLFRKEGQNVTLSCEQNLNHDAMYWYRQDPGQGLRLIYYSQIVNDFQKGDIAEGYSVSREKKESFPLTVTSAQKNPTAFYLCASSGDSLKQFFGPGTRLTVL.

This clone was seen a few times. The V and J genes are TRBV6-5 and TRBJ2-3, with a possible D match to TRBD2 (6 bases). CDR1 is MNHEY and CDR2 is SVGAGI in the germline V gene. Trimming took 6 bases from V and 4 from J, leaving 17 bases between them. The CDR3 is 15 amino acids. CDR3 DNA: TGTGCCAGCAGCCCTCGCGGGGTAGGTGCAGATACGCAGTATTTT. It is translated as CASSPRGVGADTQYF.

The chain recombines TRBV15 with TRBJ2-1, with D possibly being TRBD2 (7 bases). The V end was cut by 5 bases, the J end by 7 bases, with 21 bases between. The CDR3 totals 16 residues. Germline CDR1 is LNHNV and CDR2 is YYDKDF (reference sequence). The CDR3 region is CATSGSLGGLGNEQFF. Here the CDR3 DNA reads TGTGCCACCAGCGGATCCCTGGGGGGGCTGGGAAATGAGCAGTTCTTC.

V and J are TRBV4-1 and TRBJ1-2; 10 bases are shared with TRBD1. Germline V gene lookup returns CDR1 MGHRA and CDR2 YSYEKL. The CDR3 totals 17 residues. Trimming removed 6 bases from V and 2 bases from J; junction bases left unmatched: 12. CDR3 DNA: TGCGCCAGCAGGCCCGGGACAGGGGCCCCCTCGAACTATGGCTACACCTTC. Protein sequence: CASRPGTGAPSNYGYTF.

This clone was found many times. CDR3 sequence (DNA): TGTGCCAGTAGTATCCCTCGACTAGCGGGAGCTGTGCATGAGCAGTTCTTC. Encoded protein: CASSIPRLAGAVHEQFF. V usage is TRBV19 and J usage is TRBJ2-1, with 12 nucleotides matching TRBD2. This CDR3 has 17 amino acids. Germline-derived CDR1 and CDR2 are LNHDA and SQIVND (reference sequence). V gave up 3 bases and J gave up 8 bases; unmatched junction bases: 11.

This rearrangement joins TRBV19 to TRBJ1-5; no reliable D call. The V end was cut by 3 bases, the J end by 8 bases, with 11 bases between. CDR1 and CDR2 (germline): LNHDA, SQIVND (reference sequence). CDR3 length: 13 amino acids. The CDR3 protein is CASSIPTAEPQHF. CDR3 sequence (DNA): TGTGCCAGTAGTATCCCAACCGCGGAGCCCCAGCATTTT.

The V call is TRBV6-6, the J call TRBJ1-3; TRBD1 matches at 8 bases. The length of the CDR3 is 16 residues. J gave up 0 bases and V 6 bases, and 7 bases lay outside the gene matches. The germline V gene encodes CDR1 MNHNY and CDR2 SVGAGI (reference sequence). The CDR3 here is CASRGQGGVSGNTIYF. CDR3 in DNA: TGTGCCAGCAGAGGACAGGGAGGGGTCTCTGGAAACACCATATATTTT.